The TCR beta chain described here comes from a study of vaccination effects on CD4 cells after COVID-19. Turning to the study itself: Post-vaccine specimens arrived a median 72 days past the second dose. Roughly 2.1 million PBMC per well were cultured with 8.5 to 10 IU/ml IL-2 and approximately 9.1 ug/ml peptides. Findings and limits, study-wide: The authors studied few convalescent patients and collected no early post-infection timepoints. Marked clonal contraction of both clone types appeared late after vaccination.

Isolation of CD4+ T cells took place after approximately ten days of culture. Every participant took two doses of the BNT162b2 or mRNA-1273 vaccine. From germline, CDR1 is SGHAT and CDR2 FQNNGV. The V end lost 2 bases, the J end lost 1 base, and 5 bases lay between the germline ends. The CDR3 has 13 residues. As concerns this clone: What it binds is unknown.

Assay: immunoSEQ multiplex PCR; the TCRdb copy retains only in-frame clones and omits some. The table records 40,000 or so clones, roughly 72% of them present only once. The chain has TRBV11-2 and TRBJ1-1; unclear D gene. Sequences were derived from CD4+ T cells from PBMCs cultured without peptide, sampled after COVID-19 vaccination. This TCR came from a human donor who received a COVID-19 vaccine. The CDR3 loop reads CASSLIQNTEAFF. CDR3 DNA: TGTGCCAGCAGCTTAATACAGAACACTGAAGCTTTCTTT.